The present TCR beta chain was sequenced within a study of T-cell reconstitution after alpha-beta-depleted transplantation in children. Unique molecular identifiers were incorporated when the TCRbeta library was constructed. One entry per CDR3 protein results from TCRdb running MiXCR on the PCR reads. This sample has about 340,000 distinct CDR3 sequences, with approximately 12% found just once. This CDR3 has 16 residues. V was cut by 6 bases and J by 1 base, with 16 bases left in between. Germline assignment: CDR1 MNHNS and CDR2 SASEGT. The material was PBMCs, obtained from the stem cell graft. The source is a human donor who donated a stem cell graft to a child with Fanconi anemia. The chain uses TRBV6-1 and TRBJ1-3; D not certain. This chain's CDR3 is CASSAPGSNSGNTIYF. The CDR3 DNA reads as TGTGCCAGCAGCGCTCCCGGGTCGAATTCTGGAAACACCATATATTTT.